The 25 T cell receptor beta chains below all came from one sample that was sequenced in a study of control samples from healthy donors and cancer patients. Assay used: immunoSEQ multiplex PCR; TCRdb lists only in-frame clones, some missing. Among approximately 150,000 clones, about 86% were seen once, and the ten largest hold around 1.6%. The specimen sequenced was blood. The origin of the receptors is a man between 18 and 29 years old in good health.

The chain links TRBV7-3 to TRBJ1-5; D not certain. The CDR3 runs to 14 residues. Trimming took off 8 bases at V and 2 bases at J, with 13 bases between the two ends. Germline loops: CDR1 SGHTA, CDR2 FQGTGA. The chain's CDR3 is CASGGPRCNQPQHF. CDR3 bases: TGTGCCAGCGGCGGTCCCCGTTGCAATCAGCCCCAGCATTTT.

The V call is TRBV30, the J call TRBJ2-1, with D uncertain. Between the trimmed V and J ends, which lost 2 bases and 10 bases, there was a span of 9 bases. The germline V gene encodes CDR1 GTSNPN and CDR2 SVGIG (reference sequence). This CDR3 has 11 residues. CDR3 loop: CAWSNRLEQFF. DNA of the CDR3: TGTGCCTGGAGTAACCGGCTGGAGCAGTTCTTC.

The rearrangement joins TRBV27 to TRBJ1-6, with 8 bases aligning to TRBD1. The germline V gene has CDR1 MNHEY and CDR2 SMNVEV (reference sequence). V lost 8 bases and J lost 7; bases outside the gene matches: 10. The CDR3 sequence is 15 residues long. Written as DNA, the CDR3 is TGTGCCAGCTCAACCCGGACAGGGTGGAATTCACCCCTCCACTTT. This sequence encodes CASSTRTGWNSPLHF.

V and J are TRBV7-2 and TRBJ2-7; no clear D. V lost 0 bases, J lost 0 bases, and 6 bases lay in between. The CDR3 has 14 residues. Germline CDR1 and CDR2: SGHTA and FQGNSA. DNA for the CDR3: TGTGCCAGCAGCTTAGCGGGCGGCTCCTACGAGCAGTACTTC. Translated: CASSLAGGSYEQYF.

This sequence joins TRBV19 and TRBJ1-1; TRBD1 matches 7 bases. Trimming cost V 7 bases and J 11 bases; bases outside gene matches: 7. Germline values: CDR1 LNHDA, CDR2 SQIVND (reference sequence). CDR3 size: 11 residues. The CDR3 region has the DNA TGTGCCAGTACCCACAGGGGAGACGCTTTCTTT. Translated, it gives CASTHRGDAFF.

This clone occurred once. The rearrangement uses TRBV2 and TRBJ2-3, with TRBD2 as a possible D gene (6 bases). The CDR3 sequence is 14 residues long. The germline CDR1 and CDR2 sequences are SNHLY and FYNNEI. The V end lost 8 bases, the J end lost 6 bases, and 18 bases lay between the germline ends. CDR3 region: CASSSGVAVDTQYF. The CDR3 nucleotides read TGTGCCAGCTCGTCGGGGGTGGCAGTGGATACGCAGTATTTT.

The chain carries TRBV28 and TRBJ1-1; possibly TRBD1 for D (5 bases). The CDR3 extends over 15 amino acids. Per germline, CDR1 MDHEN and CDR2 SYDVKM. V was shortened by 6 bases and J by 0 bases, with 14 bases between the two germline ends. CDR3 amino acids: CASSAARGMNTEAFF. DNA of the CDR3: TGTGCCAGCAGCGCCGCCCGGGGGATGAACACTGAAGCTTTCTTT.

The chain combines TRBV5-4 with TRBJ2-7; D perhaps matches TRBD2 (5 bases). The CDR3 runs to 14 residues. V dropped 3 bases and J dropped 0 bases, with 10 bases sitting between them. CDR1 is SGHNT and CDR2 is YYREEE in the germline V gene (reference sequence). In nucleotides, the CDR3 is TGTGCCAGCAGCTCCGGACTGAGCTCCTACGAGCAGTACTTC. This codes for CASSSGLSSYEQYF.

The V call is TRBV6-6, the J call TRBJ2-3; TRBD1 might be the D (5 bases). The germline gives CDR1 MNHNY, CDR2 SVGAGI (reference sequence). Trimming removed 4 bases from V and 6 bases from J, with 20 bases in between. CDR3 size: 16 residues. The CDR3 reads CASSSPVWGLFDTQYF. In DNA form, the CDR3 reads TGTGCCAGCAGTTCCCCAGTCTGGGGCCTATTCGATACGCAGTATTTT.

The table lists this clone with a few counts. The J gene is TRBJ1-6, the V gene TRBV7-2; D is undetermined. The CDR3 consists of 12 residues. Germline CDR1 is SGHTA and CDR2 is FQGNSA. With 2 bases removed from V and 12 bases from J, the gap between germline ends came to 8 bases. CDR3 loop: CASSLNEGPLHF. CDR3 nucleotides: TGTGCCAGCAGCTTAAATGAGGGACCCCTCCACTTT. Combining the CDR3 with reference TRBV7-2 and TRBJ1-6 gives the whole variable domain GAGVSQSPSNKVTEKGKDVELRCDPISGHTALYWYRQSLGQGLEFLIYFQGNSAPDKSGLPSDRFSAERTGGSVSTLTIQRTQQEDSAVYLCASSLNEGPLHFGNGTRLTVT.

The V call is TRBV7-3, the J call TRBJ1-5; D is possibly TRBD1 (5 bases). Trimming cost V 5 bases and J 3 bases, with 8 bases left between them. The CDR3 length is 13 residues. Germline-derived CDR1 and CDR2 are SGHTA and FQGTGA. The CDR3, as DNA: TGTGCCAGCAGCAGGGGACCCAATCAGCCCCAGCATTTT. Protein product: CASSRGPNQPQHF.

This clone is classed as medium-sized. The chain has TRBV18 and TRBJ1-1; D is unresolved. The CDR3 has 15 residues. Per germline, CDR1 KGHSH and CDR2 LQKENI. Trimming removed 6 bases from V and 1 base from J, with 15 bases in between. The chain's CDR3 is CASSRSWEGNTEAFF. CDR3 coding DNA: TGTGCCAGCTCCCGGTCGTGGGAGGGGAACACTGAAGCTTTCTTT.

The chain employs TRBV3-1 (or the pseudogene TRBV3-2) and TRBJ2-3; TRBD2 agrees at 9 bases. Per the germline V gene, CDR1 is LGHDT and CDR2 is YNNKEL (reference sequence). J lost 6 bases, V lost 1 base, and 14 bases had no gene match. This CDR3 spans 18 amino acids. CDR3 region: CASSQGVSRGGARDTQYF. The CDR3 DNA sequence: TGTGCCAGCAGCCAAGGCGTTTCACGCGGGGGGGCTCGGGATACGCAGTATTTT.

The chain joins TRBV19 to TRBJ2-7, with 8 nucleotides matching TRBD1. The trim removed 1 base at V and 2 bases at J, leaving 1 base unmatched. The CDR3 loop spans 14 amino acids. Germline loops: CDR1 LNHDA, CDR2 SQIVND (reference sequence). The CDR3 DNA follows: TGTGCCAGTAGTATAGGGACAGGGCCCTACGAGCAGTACTTC. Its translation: CASSIGTGPYEQYF. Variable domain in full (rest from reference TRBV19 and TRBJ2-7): DGGITQSPKYLFRKEGQNVTLSCEQNLNHDAMYWYRQDPGQGLRLIYYSQIVNDFQKGDIAEGYSVSREKKESFPLTVTSAQKNPTAFYLCASSIGTGPYEQYFGPGTRLTVT.

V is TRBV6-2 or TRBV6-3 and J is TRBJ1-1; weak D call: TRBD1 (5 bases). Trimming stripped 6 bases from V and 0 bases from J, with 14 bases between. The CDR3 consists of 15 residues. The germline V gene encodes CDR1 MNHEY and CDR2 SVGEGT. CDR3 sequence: CASSLLWGMNTEAFF. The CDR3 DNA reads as TGTGCCAGCAGCCTTCTTTGGGGGATGAACACTGAAGCTTTCTTT.

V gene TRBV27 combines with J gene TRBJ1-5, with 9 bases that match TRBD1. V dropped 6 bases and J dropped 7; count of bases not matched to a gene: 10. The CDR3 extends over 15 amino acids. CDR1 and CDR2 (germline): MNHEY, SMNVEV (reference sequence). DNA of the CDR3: TGTGCCAGCAGCACCTTGGGACAGGGCGGACAGCCCCAGCATTTT. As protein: CASSTLGQGGQPQHF.

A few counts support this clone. CDR3: CASSLGRNTGELFF. The CDR3 DNA sequence: TGTGCCAGCAGCCTGGGCAGGAACACCGGGGAGCTGTTTTTT. The V gene is TRBV14, the J gene TRBJ2-2; no reliable D call. V lost 4 bases and J lost 1, with 7 bases in between. Germline CDR1 is SGHDN and CDR2 is FVKESK. This CDR3 contains 14 residues.

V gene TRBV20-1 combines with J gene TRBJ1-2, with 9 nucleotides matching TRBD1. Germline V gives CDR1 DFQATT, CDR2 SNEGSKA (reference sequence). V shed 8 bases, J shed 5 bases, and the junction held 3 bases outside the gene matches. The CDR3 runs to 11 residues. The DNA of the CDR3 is TGCAGTTGGGGACAGGGTTATGGCTACACCTTC. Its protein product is CSWGQGYGYTF.

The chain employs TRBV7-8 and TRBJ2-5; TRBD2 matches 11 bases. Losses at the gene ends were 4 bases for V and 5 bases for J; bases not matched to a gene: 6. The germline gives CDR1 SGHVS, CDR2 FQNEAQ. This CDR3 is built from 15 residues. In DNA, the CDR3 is TGTGCCAGCAGCTCCGTGGTAGCGGGAGGGGAGACCCAGTACTTC. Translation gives CASSSVVAGGETQYF.

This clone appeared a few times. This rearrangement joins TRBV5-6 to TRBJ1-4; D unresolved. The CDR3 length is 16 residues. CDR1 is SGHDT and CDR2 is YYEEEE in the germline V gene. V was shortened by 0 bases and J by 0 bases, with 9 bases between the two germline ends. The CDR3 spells CASSLGGGATNEKLFF. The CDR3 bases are TGTGCCAGCAGCTTGGGTGGCGGGGCAACTAATGAAAAACTGTTTTTT.

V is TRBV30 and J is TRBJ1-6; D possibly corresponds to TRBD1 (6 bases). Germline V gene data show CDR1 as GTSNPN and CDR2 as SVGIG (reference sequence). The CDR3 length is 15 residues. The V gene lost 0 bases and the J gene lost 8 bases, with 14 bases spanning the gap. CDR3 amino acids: CAWSVTRGLDSPLHF. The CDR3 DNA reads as TGTGCCTGGAGTGTAACCCGGGGGCTGGATTCACCCCTCCACTTT.

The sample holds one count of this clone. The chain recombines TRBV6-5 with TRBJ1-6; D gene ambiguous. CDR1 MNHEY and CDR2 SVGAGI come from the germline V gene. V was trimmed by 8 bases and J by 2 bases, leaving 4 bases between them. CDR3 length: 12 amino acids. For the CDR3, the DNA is TGTGCCAGCGGTCCCTATAATTCACCCCTCCACTTT. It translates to CASGPYNSPLHF.

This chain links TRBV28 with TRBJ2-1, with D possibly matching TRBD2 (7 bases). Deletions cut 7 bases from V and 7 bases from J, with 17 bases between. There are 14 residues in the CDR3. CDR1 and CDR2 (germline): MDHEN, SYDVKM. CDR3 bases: TGTGCCAGCACCGTAGGGGGGGCTGGTAATGAGCAGTTCTTC. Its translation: CASTVGGAGNEQFF. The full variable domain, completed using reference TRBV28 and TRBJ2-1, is DVKVTQSSRYLVKRTGEKVFLECVQDMDHENMFWYRQDPGLGLRLIYFSYDVKMKEKGDIPEGYSVSREKKERFSLILESASTNQTSMYLCASTVGGAGNEQFFGPGTRLTVL.

The CDR3, as DNA: TGCAGTGCGGACCGGGCAGATGGCTACACCTTC. This translates into CSADRADGYTF. The rearrangement uses TRBV20-1 and TRBJ1-2; the D is unclear. The V gene lost 6 bases and the J gene lost 6 bases, with 11 bases spanning the gap. The CDR3 has 11 amino acids. Germline lookup yields CDR1 DFQATT and CDR2 SNEGSKA (reference sequence).

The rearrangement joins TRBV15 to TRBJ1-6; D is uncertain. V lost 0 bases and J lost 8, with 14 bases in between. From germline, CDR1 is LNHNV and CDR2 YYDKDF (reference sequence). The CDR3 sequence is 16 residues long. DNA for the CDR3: TGTGCCACCAGCAGAGATCTTGGACCCCGGGATTCACCCCTCCACTTT. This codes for CATSRDLGPRDSPLHF.